This is a list of T cell receptor beta chains from one sample in a study of OX40 agonist ivuxolimab in advanced cancers. TCRdb's table, derived via immunoSEQ multiplex PCR, lists solely in-frame clones and lacks some. The sample records approximately 14,000 clones, about 81% being singletons. Specimen: CD4+ or CD8+ T cells sorted from blood, collected in a trial of the OX40 agonist ivuxolimab. The receptors were gathered from an adult with an advanced solid tumor such as melanoma, head and neck, liver or kidney cancer. The CDR3 runs from the conserved cysteine through the conserved F or W. D genes are given only for firm matches. Rows give clone size only sometimes, using once, few, many, or a class for an expanded clone.

cdr3_aa	cdr3_nt	clone_size	d_call	v_call	j_call
CASSYLGEETQYF	TGTGCCAGCAGTTATCTTGGGGAGGAGACCCAGTACTTC	medium-sized	-	TRBV6-5	TRBJ2-5
CASSQVRTLSYEQYF	TGCGCCAGCAGCCAAGTCCGCACTTTGTCCTACGAGCAGTACTTC	medium-sized	-	TRBV4-3	TRBJ2-7
CASSLRPPEVAFF	TGTGCCAGCAGCTTAAGACCGCCTGAGGTAGCTTTCTTT	-	-	TRBV5-5	TRBJ1-1
CASSKQGGEREGLMDNEQFF	TGTGCCAGCAGCAAACAGGGGGGAGAGCGGGAGGGGCTTATGGATAATGAGCAGTTCTTC	-	-	TRBV21-1	TRBJ2-1
CASSLDDSNYGYTF	TGCGCCAGCAGCTTAGACGACAGCAACTATGGCTACACCTTC	once	-	TRBV5-1	TRBJ1-2
CASSMTAGGLYEQYF	TGTGCCAGTAGTATGACTGCGGGGGGCCTCTACGAGCAGTACTTC	-	TRBD2	TRBV19	TRBJ2-7
CAWSVAQGEGTGELFF	TGTGCCTGGAGTGTCGCGCAGGGGGAAGGCACCGGGGAGCTGTTTTTT	large	TRBD1	TRBV30	TRBJ2-2
CASSPDRGTYEQYF	TGTGCCAGCAGCCCGGACAGGGGAACCTACGAGCAGTACTTC	-	TRBD1	TRBV7-6	TRBJ2-7
CASSTTSPTDTQYF	TGCGCCAGCAGCACTACTAGCCCCACAGATACGCAGTATTTT	few	-	TRBV5-1	TRBJ2-3
CSVELGFWELFF	TGCAGCGTTGAACTGGGGTTCTGGGAGCTGTTTTTT	-	-	TRBV29-1	TRBJ2-2
CASRPEPAGYNEQFF	TGTGCCAGCAGGCCCGAGCCGGCGGGTTACAATGAGCAGTTCTTC	-	-	TRBV6-4	TRBJ2-1
CAWSAAQGNTEAFF	TGTGCCTGGAGTGCGGCTCAGGGGAACACTGAAGCTTTCTTT	medium-sized	-	TRBV30	TRBJ1-1
CASSMRWDHYNEQFF	TGTGCCAGTAGTATGAGATGGGACCACTACAATGAGCAGTTCTTC	-	-	TRBV19	TRBJ2-1